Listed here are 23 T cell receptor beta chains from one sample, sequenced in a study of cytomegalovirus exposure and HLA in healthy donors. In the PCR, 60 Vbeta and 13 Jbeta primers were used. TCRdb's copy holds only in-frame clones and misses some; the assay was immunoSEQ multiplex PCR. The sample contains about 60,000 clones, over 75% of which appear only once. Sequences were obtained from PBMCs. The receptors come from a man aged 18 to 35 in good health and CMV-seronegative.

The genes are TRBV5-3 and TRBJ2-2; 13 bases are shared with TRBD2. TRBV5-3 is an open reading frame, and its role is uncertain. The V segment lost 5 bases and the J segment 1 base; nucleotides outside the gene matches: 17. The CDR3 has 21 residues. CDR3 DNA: TGTGCCAGAAGGTCTTCCCCGCCGGGACTAGCGGGGATGAAGAACACCGGGGAGCTGTTTTTT. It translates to CARRSSPPGLAGMKNTGELFF.

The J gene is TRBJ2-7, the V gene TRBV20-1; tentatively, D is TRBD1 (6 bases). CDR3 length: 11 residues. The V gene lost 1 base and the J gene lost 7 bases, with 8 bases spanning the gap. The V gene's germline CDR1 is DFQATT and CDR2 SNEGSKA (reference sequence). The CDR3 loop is CSARVQGEQYF. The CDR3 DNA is TGCAGTGCTAGAGTCCAGGGGGAGCAGTACTTC.

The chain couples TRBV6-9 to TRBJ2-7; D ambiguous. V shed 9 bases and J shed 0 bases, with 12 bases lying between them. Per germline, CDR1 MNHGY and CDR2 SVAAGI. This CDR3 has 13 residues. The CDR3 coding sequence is TGTGCCAGTACCAACCTAAGCTCCTACGAGCAGTACTTC. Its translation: CASTNLSSYEQYF.

The CDR3 loop is CASSPSAVGTAYNEQFF. In nucleotides, the CDR3 is TGCGCCAGCAGTCCGAGCGCCGTCGGGACAGCCTACAATGAGCAGTTCTTC. V is TRBV5-1 and J is TRBJ2-1, with 7 bases identical to TRBD1. V was pared by 5 bases and J by 2 bases, with 13 bases of the junction left unmatched. This CDR3 has 17 residues. Germline V gene lookup returns CDR1 SGHRS and CDR2 YFSETQ.

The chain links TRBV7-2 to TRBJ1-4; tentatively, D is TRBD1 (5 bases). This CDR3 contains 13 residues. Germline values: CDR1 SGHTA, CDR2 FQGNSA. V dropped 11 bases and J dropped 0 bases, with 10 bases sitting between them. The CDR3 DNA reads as TGTGCCGTGGGGGGGACAACTAATGAAAAACTGTTTTTT. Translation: CAVGGTTNEKLFF.

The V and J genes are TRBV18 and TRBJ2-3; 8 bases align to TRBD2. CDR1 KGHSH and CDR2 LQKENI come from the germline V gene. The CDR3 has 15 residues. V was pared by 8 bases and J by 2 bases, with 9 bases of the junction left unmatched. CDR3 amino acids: CASPGIAGNTDTQYF. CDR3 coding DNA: TGTGCCAGCCCTGGAATAGCGGGGAACACAGATACGCAGTATTTT.

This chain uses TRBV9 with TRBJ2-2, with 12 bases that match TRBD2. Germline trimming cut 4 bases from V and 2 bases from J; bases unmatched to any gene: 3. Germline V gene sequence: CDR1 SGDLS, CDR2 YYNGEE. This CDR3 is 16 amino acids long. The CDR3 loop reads CASSSSGGANTGELFF. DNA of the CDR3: TGTGCCAGCAGCTCTAGCGGGGGGGCTAACACCGGGGAGCTGTTTTTT.

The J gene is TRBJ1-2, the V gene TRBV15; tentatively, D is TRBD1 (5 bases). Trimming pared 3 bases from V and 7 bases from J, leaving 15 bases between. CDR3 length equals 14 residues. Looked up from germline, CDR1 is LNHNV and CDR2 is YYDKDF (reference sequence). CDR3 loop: CATSSPPDTLGYTF. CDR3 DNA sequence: TGTGCCACCAGCAGCCCCCCGGACACTCTTGGCTACACCTTC. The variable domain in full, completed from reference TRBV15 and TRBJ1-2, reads DAMVIQNPRYQVTQFGKPVTLSCSQTLNHNVMYWYQQKSSQAPKLLFHYYDKDFNNEADTPDNFQSRRPNTSFCFLDIRSPGLGDTAMYLCATSSPPDTLGYTFGSGTRLTVV.

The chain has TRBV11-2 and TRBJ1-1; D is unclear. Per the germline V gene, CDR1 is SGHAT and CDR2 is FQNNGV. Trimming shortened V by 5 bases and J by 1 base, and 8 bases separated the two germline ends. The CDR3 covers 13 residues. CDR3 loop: CASSPQRNTEAFF. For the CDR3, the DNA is TGTGCCAGCAGCCCACAAAGGAACACTGAAGCTTTCTTT.

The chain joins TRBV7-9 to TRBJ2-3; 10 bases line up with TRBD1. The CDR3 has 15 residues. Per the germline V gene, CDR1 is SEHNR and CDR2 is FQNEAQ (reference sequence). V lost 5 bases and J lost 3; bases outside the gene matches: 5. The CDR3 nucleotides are TGTGCCAGCAGCGCTGGACAGGGGGGAACAGATACGCAGTATTTT. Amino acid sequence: CASSAGQGGTDTQYF.

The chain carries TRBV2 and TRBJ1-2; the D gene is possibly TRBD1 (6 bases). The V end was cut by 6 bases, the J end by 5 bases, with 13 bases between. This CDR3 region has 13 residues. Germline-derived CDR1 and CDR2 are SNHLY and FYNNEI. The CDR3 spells CASRPGQGYGYTF. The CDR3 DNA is TGTGCCAGCAGACCGGGACAAGGATATGGCTACACCTTC.

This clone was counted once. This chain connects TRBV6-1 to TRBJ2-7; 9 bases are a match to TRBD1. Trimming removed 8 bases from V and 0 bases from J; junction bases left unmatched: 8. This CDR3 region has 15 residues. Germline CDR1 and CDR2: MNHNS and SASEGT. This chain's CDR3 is CASGRTGDSSYEQYF. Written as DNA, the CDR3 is TGTGCCAGCGGTCGGACAGGGGACAGCTCCTACGAGCAGTACTTC.

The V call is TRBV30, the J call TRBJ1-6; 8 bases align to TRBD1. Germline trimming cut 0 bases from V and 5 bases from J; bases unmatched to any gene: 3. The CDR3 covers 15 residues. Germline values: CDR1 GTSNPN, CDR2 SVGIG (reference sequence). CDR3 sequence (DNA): TGTGCCTGGAGTGTTCCGACAGGGGATAATTCACCCCTCCACTTT. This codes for CAWSVPTGDNSPLHF.

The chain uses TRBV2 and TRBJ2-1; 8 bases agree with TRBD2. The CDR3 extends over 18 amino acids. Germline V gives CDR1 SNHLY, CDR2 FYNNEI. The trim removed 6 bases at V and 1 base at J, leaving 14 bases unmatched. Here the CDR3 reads CASRVGDGGARSYNEQFF. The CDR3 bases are TGTGCCAGCAGGGTGGGGGACGGGGGGGCCCGATCCTACAATGAGCAGTTCTTC.

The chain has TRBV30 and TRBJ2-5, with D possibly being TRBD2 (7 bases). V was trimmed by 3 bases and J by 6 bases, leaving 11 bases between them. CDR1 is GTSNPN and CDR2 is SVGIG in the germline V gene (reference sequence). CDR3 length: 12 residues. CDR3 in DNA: TGTGCCTGGAGAGGGGGGGCGAAGACCCAGTACTTC. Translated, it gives CAWRGGAKTQYF.

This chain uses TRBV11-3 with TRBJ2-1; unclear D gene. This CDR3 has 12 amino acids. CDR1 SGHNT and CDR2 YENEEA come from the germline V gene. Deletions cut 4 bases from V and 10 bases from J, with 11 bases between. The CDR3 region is CASSSHPYEQFF. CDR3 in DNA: TGTGCCAGCAGCTCCCACCCCTACGAGCAGTTCTTC. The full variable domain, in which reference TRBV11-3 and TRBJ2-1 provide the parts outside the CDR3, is EAGVVQSPRYKIIEKKQPVAFWCNPISGHNTLYWYLQNLGQGPELLIRYENEEAVDDSQLPKDRFSAERLKGVDSTLKIQPAELGDSAVYLCASSSHPYEQFFGPGTRLTVL.

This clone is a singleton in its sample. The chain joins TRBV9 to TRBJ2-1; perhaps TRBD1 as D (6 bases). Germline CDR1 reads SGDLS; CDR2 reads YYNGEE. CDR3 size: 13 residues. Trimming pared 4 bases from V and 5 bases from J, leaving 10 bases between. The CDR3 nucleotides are TGTGCCAGCAGCCGTGCAGGGGACAATGAGCAGTTCTTC. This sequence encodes CASSRAGDNEQFF.

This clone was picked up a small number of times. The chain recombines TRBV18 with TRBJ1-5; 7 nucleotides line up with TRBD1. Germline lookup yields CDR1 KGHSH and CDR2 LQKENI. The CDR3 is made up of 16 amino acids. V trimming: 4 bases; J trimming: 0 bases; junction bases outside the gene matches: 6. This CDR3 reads CASSLSGTDSNQPQHF. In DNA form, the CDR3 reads TGTGCCAGCTCACTCTCCGGGACAGATAGCAATCAGCCCCAGCATTTT.

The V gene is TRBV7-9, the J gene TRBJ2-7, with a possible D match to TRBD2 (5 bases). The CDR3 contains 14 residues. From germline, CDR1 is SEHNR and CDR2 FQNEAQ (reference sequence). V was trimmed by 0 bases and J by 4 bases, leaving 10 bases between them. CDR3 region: CASSLAGVGYEQYF. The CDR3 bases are TGTGCCAGCAGCTTAGCGGGAGTCGGGTACGAGCAGTACTTC.

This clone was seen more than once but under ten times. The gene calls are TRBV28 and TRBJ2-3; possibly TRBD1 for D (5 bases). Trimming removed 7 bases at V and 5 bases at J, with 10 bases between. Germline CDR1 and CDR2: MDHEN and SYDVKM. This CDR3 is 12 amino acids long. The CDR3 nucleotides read TGTGCCAGCACCTATAGGGGAGATACGCAGTATTTT. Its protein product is CASTYRGDTQYF.

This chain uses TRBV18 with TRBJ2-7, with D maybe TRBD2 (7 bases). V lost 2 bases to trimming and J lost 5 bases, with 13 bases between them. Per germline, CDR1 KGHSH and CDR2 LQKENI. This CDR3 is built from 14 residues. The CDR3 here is CASSPSGGRNEQYF. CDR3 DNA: TGTGCCAGCTCACCATCCGGGGGGCGAAACGAGCAGTACTTC.

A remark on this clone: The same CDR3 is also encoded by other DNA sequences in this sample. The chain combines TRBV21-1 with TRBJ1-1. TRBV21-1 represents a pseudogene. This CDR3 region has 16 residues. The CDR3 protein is CASSKAERRSNTEAFF. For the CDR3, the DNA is TGTGCCAGCAGCAAAGCAGAGAGGAGATCGAACACTGAAGCTTTCTTT.

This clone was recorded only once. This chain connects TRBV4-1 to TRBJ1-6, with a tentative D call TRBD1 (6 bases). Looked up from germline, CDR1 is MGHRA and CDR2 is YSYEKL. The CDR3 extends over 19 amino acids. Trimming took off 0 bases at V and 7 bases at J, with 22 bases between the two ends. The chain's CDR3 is CASSQDLKRYRVGNSPLHF. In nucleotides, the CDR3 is TGCGCCAGCAGCCAAGATTTGAAGAGGTACAGGGTGGGAAATTCACCCCTCCACTTT.